A selection of T cell receptor beta chains follows, all from one sample in a study of early T cells in non-severe SARS-CoV-2 infection. TCRdb re-called the 5' RACE reads through MiXCR, storing one row per CDR3 protein. The table shows about 49,000 distinct CDR3 sequences, with about 4.6% occurring only once. What was sequenced was whole blood. These receptors originate from an adult who was a healthcare worker with PCR-confirmed SARS-CoV-2 infection or an uninfected control (not recorded which). Each CDR3 is given with its conserved first and last residue. The order of the fields is V gene, clone size, D gene, J gene, CDR3 length, CDR3 DNA, CDR3 protein. A D gene is named only where the DNA matches it firmly. Each size is how often the clone was seen (once, few, many) or a class if it is expanded.

TRBV27	many	NA	TRBJ2-1	15	TGTGCCAGCAGTCCCCAGCGGAGCTCCTACAATGAGCAGTTCTTC	CASSPQRSSYNEQFF
TRBV6-1	many	TRBD2	TRBJ2-5	16	TGTGCCAGCAGAGCTAGTCCCAGCGGGAGCCCGGAGACCCAGTACTTC	CASRASPSGSPETQYF
TRBV7-9	few	NA	TRBJ2-2	19	TGTGCCAGCAGCAGAAGACACGGGGGCCACGTTAAGAACACCGGGGAGCTGTTTTTT	CASSRRHGGHVKNTGELFF
TRBV7-2	many	TRBD1	TRBJ2-4	15	TGTGCCAGCAGTTATGCCGGGACAGCTAAAAACATTCAGTACTTC	CASSYAGTAKNIQYF
TRBV30	few	TRBD2	TRBJ2-7	13	TGTGCCGGGTTAACTAGCGGGGGATACGAGCAGTACTTC	CAGLTSGGYEQYF
TRBV29-1	few	NA	TRBJ2-6	13	TGCAGCTATAAGGGAAGCGGGGCCAACGTCCTGACTTTC	CSYKGSGANVLTF
TRBV10-3	many	NA	TRBJ1-2	15	TGTGCCATCAGACCTGGACAATCCACTATCTATGGCTACACCTTC	CAIRPGQSTIYGYTF
TRBV5-1	many	TRBD2	TRBJ2-3	15	TGCGCCAGCAGCTTGGCCCCGGCGGGAGCAGATACGCAGTATTTT	CASSLAPAGADTQYF
TRBV10-3	many	TRBD1	TRBJ1-4	13	TGTGCCATCAGTGTCGGGACAGATGAAAAACTGTTTTTT	CAISVGTDEKLFF
TRBV29-1	many	NA	TRBJ2-7	13	TGCAGCGTTGTAACAATCCTCTCCTACGAGCAGTACTTC	CSVVTILSYEQYF
TRBV10-3	many	NA	TRBJ2-7	16	TGTGCCATCAGCGCAAACAGGGAGGGCCTCTCCTACGAGCAGTACTTC	CAISANREGLSYEQYF